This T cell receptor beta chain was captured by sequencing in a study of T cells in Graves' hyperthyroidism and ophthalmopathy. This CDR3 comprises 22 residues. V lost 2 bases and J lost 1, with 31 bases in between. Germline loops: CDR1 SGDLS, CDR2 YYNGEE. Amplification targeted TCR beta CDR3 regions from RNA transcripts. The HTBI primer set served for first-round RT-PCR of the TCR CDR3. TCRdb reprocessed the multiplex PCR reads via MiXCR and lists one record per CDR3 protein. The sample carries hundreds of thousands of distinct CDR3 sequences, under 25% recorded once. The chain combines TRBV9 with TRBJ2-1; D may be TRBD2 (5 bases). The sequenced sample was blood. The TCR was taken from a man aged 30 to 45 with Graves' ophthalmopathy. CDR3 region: CASSVLSVYARCGFRSYNEQFF. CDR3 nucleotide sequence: TGTGCCAGCAGCGTTTTGTCGGTATATGCCCGTTGCGGGTTTCGGTCCTACAATGAGCAGTTCTTC.